This T cell receptor beta chain derives from a study of cytomegalovirus exposure and HLA in healthy donors. Overall study context: Of around 400 genotyped donors, roughly 81% grouped in the Caucasian-associated ancestry cluster.

The PCR contained 60 Vbeta and 13 Jbeta primers. Repertoires were generated with immunoSEQ multiplex PCR, while TCRdb's copy carries only in-frame clones and drops some. Of about 56,000 clones listed, about 80% are singletons. Study observations and caveats: A later analysis reportedly identified an Asian-associated ancestry cluster as carrying fewer N-insertions than the roughly 700-donor mean. An observed cluster of highly shared sequence variants was recorded as a likely sequencing artifact. The study carried out a later analysis of TCR beta sequences. It associated some 18,000 of them with specific HLA alleles at a false discovery rate of 0.05.

Of note for this clone: What it recognizes is unknown.

The source of this sequence is a man in his forties in good health and CMV-seronegative. Material: PBMCs.

CDR3 nucleotides: TGCGCCAGCAGCCAGAATCCGGACAGGGACTACACCTTC. Translated, it gives CASSQNPDRDYTF. V is TRBV4-1 and J is TRBJ1-2; TRBD1 agrees at 8 bases. This CDR3 comprises 13 residues. Per the germline V gene, CDR1 is MGHRA and CDR2 is YSYEKL. The trim removed 3 bases at V and 10 bases at J, leaving 7 bases unmatched.